Below are 9 T cell receptor beta chains sequenced from a single sample in a study of shared clonotypes between healthy human individuals. Only in-frame clones appear in the TCRdb table, and some are missing; sequencing was by immunoSEQ multiplex PCR. The sample lists 150,000 to 200,000 clones; approximately 62% were seen once. The sequenced material came from memory CD4+ T cells sorted from blood. Noted subset: CD45RA-negative fraction. All receptors derive from a man aged 25 to 40 in good health.

The chain combines TRBV10-2 with TRBJ2-1, with 7 bases aligning to TRBD2. Trimming cost V 10 bases and J 8 bases; bases outside gene matches: 17. The CDR3 loop spans 15 amino acids. Germline V gene lookup returns CDR1 WSHSY and CDR2 SAAADI. The CDR3 DNA reads TGCGCCACCAAACCCACACAAGCGGGATCGGATGAGCAGTTCTTC. It codes for CATKPTQAGSDEQFF.

CDR3 bases: TGTGCCAGCAGTTTATTGAGCCCAGAGACCCAGTACTTC. Translation: CASSLLSPETQYF. The rearrangement joins TRBV28 to TRBJ2-5; D is uncertain. Germline-derived CDR1 and CDR2 are MDHEN and SYDVKM. Trimming took 1 base from V and 4 from J, leaving 7 bases between them. The CDR3 has 13 residues.

This clone was seen only a few times. Distinct nucleotide sequences in the sample also encode this CDR3. V usage is TRBV19 and J usage is TRBJ2-1, with D uncertain. Trimming removed 5 bases at V and 8 bases at J, with 7 bases between. The CDR3 length is 11 residues. In germline, CDR1 is LNHDA, CDR2 SQIVND (reference sequence). CDR3 loop: CASSVLYEQFF. The CDR3 DNA follows: TGTGCCAGTAGTGTGCTCTATGAGCAGTTCTTC.

V usage is TRBV4-1 and J usage is TRBJ1-2; D uncertain. Between the trimmed V and J ends, which lost 4 bases and 4 bases, there was a span of 13 bases. The CDR3 covers 14 residues. From germline, CDR1 is MGHRA and CDR2 YSYEKL. CDR3 loop: CASSLQTETYGYTF. The CDR3 DNA reads TGCGCCAGCAGCCTACAAACAGAAACCTATGGCTACACCTTC.

This clone has more than one count but fewer than ten. The gene calls are TRBV2 and TRBJ1-5, with no clear D. Germline CDR1 reads SNHLY; CDR2 reads FYNNEI. CDR3 length equals 13 residues. V was clipped by 4 bases and J by 3 bases, with 7 bases between them. This CDR3 reads CASSVLLNQPQHF. The CDR3 DNA is TGTGCCAGCAGTGTTCTGCTCAATCAGCCCCAGCATTTT.

J is TRBJ2-1 and V is TRBV29-1; 11 bases agree with TRBD2. V shed 5 bases, J shed 12 bases, and the junction held 21 bases outside the gene matches. Germline CDR1 is SQVTM and CDR2 is ANQGSEA. CDR3 length: 17 amino acids. This chain's CDR3 is CSVRGAGLAGTPRRQFF. The CDR3 nucleotides are TGCAGCGTTCGCGGTGCAGGACTAGCGGGTACGCCAAGGCGGCAGTTCTTC.

The CDR3 spells CSARIGLDEQFF. The CDR3 DNA reads as TGCAGCGCCCGCATAGGTTTGGATGAGCAGTTCTTC. V and J are TRBV29-1 and TRBJ2-1, with unresolved D. The germline V and J ends were trimmed by 7 bases and 8 bases, with 15 bases remaining between them. Germline CDR1 reads SQVTM; CDR2 reads ANQGSEA. The CDR3 is made up of 12 amino acids.

Details on this clone: Different DNA sequences within this sample yield the same CDR3. The chain links TRBV29-1 to TRBJ2-3; D unresolved. Per the germline V gene, CDR1 is SQVTM and CDR2 is ANQGSEA. The V end lost 7 bases, the J end lost 2 bases, and 4 bases lay between the germline ends. The CDR3 runs 10 residues. CDR3 sequence reads: CSADTDTQYF. Here the CDR3 DNA reads TGCAGCGCCGACACAGATACGCAGTATTTT.

The chain uses TRBV9 and TRBJ2-1; 7 nucleotides align to TRBD2. There are 16 residues in the CDR3. V lost 1 base and J lost 3; bases outside the gene matches: 7. Germline values: CDR1 SGDLS, CDR2 YYNGEE. The CDR3 here is CASSVSSRGVYNEQFF. In nucleotides, the CDR3 is TGTGCCAGCAGCGTAAGTTCTCGGGGGGTCTACAATGAGCAGTTCTTC.